Below are 22 T cell receptor beta chains sequenced from a single sample in a study of OX40 agonist ivuxolimab in advanced cancers. Sequenced by immunoSEQ multiplex PCR; TCRdb stores in-frame clones only, minus some. This repertoire shows tens of thousands of clones, roughly nine tenths found once; its top ten account for roughly 10%. The sequencing here drew on CD4+ or CD8+ T cells sorted from blood, taken in a trial of the OX40 agonist ivuxolimab. Receptors originate from an adult with an advanced solid tumor such as melanoma, head and neck, liver or kidney cancer.

The genes are TRBV5-1 and TRBJ2-7, with 8 bases fitting TRBD1. V shed 4 bases and J 0 bases; nucleotides not matched to a gene: 18. The CDR3 runs to 19 residues. From germline, CDR1 is SGHRS and CDR2 YFSETQ. CDR3 loop: CASSRLPLSRTGHSYEQYF. For the CDR3, the DNA is TGCGCCAGCAGCCGCCTACCATTGTCGAGGACAGGGCACTCCTACGAGCAGTACTTC.

The J gene is TRBJ1-4, the V gene TRBV7-2; 11 positions match TRBD1. CDR1 is SGHTA, CDR2 FQGNSA, per germline. This CDR3 has 16 residues. The ends lost 4 bases at V and 8 bases at J; junction bases unmatched: 9. The CDR3 sequence is CASSSSRGQGVEKLFF. CDR3 nucleotide sequence: TGTGCCAGCAGCTCGTCGAGGGGACAGGGGGTAGAAAAACTGTTTTTT. Drawing the rest from reference TRBV7-2 and TRBJ1-4, the complete variable domain is GAGVSQSPSNKVTEKGKDVELRCDPISGHTALYWYRQSLGQGLEFLIYFQGNSAPDKSGLPSDRFSAERTGGSVSTLTIQRTQQEDSAVYLCASSSSRGQGVEKLFFGSGTQLSVL.

The chain links TRBV5-4 to TRBJ2-1; possibly TRBD2 for D (6 bases). The V gene's germline CDR1 is SGHNT and CDR2 YYREEE (reference sequence). V was clipped by 5 bases and J by 7 bases, with 22 bases between them. The CDR3 consists of 16 residues. For the CDR3, the DNA is TGTGCCAGCAGTTCGAGGAAGATAGCGGAATTGAATGAGCAGTTCTTC. Translation gives CASSSRKIAELNEQFF. The entire variable domain, with the rest obtained from reference TRBV5-4 and TRBJ2-1, is as follows: ETGVTQSPTHLIKTRGQQVTLRCSSQSGHNTVSWYQQALGQGPQFIFQYYREEENGRGNFPPRFSGLQFPNYSSELNVNALELDDSALYLCASSSRKIAELNEQFFGPGTRLTVL.

V usage is TRBV14 and J usage is TRBJ1-2; no clear D. Germline CDR1 is SGHDN and CDR2 is FVKESK. CDR3 size: 14 residues. V lost 0 bases and J lost 8, with 13 bases in between. CDR3 in DNA: TGTGCCAGCAGCCAAGACAGCAGGACCGGGGGCTACACCTTC. It is translated as CASSQDSRTGGYTF.

The J gene is TRBJ2-7, the V gene TRBV7-9; 8 positions agree with TRBD2. Germline values: CDR1 SEHNR, CDR2 FQNEAQ (reference sequence). The V and J ends lost 7 bases and 4 bases, in that order; junction bases with no gene match: 6. CDR3 size: 13 residues. This chain's CDR3 is CASTYSGAYEQYF. CDR3 coding DNA: TGTGCCAGCACTTATAGCGGGGCTTACGAGCAGTACTTC.

This clone was observed once. The chain links TRBV6-5 to TRBJ2-5, with no clear D. The germline V and J ends were trimmed by 0 bases and 5 bases, with 13 bases remaining between them. The CDR3 spans 15 residues. Germline CDR1 and CDR2: MNHEY and SVGAGI. The CDR3 is CASSYSPLSVETQYF. The CDR3 DNA reads as TGTGCCAGCAGTTACTCCCCCCTGAGCGTTGAGACCCAGTACTTC.

The chain has TRBV5-1 and TRBJ2-7; D perhaps matches TRBD1 (6 bases). The V end was cut by 0 bases, the J end by 2 bases, with 12 bases between. CDR1 SGHRS and CDR2 YFSETQ come from the germline V gene. CDR3 length: 15 amino acids. In nucleotides, the CDR3 is TGCGCCAGCAGCTTGGGAACAGGGATCACCTACGAGCAGTACTTC. This translates into CASSLGTGITYEQYF. Full variable domain (missing parts from reference TRBV5-1 and TRBJ2-7): KAGVTQTPRYLIKTRGQQVTLSCSPISGHRSVSWYQQTPGQGLQFLFEYFSETQRNKGNFPGRFSGRQFSNSRSEMNVSTLELGDSALYLCASSLGTGITYEQYFGPGTRLTVT.

CDR3 DNA: TGTGCCAGTAGTATAAAGACTTCCACCGGGGAGCTGTTTTTT. This encodes CASSIKTSTGELFF. The rearrangement uses TRBV19 and TRBJ2-2; D gene ambiguous. This CDR3 has 14 amino acids. Germline V CDR1 and CDR2: LNHDA, SQIVND (reference sequence). Trimming removed 2 bases from V and 4 bases from J, with 8 bases in between.

The V and J genes are TRBV23-1 and TRBJ1-1; perhaps TRBD1 as D (5 bases). TRBV23-1 is reported as an ORF; its role is uncertain. The CDR3 has 10 amino acids. Trimming removed 10 bases from V and 10 bases from J, with 13 bases in between. DNA for the CDR3: TGCGCCAAATCTCCGGGGGGAGCTTTCTTT. Translating gives CAKSPGGAFF.

The CDR3 region is CASSPRGDLPGNTIYF. The CDR3 DNA reads TGTGCCAGCAGCCCCCGAGGGGACCTCCCTGGAAACACCATATATTTT. The J gene is TRBJ1-3, the V gene TRBV28; a weak D match, TRBD1 (5 bases). The CDR3 has 16 amino acids. Germline values: CDR1 MDHEN, CDR2 SYDVKM. The V gene lost 6 bases and the J gene lost 2 bases, with 17 bases spanning the gap.

This clone was observed once. This chain joins TRBV27 and TRBJ1-2, with 7 bases matching TRBD1. The CDR3 is made up of 17 amino acids. V was clipped by 4 bases and J by 4 bases; unmatched bases: 15. Germline-derived CDR1 and CDR2 are MNHEY and SMNVEV (reference sequence). The CDR3 reads CASSYTPGTELFYGYTF. The CDR3 coding sequence is TGTGCCAGCAGTTACACCCCAGGGACAGAACTGTTCTATGGCTACACCTTC.

The chain uses TRBV27 and TRBJ2-2; 7 bases map to TRBD2. V lost 2 bases and J lost 5; bases outside the gene matches: 2. The CDR3 extends over 14 amino acids. Per germline, CDR1 MNHEY and CDR2 SMNVEV (reference sequence). CDR3 sequence: CASSLVGGTGELFF. The DNA for the CDR3 is TGTGCCAGCAGTTTAGTCGGGGGGACCGGGGAGCTGTTTTTT.

This clone was counted a single time. The gene calls are TRBV10-3 and TRBJ2-3, with a weak D call TRBD1 (6 bases). Germline CDR1 ENHRY, CDR2 SYGVKD. Deletions cut 10 bases from V and 3 bases from J, with 14 bases between. The CDR3 extends over 13 amino acids. CDR3 sequence (DNA): TGTGCCAGCACTCGGGACATTACAGATACGCAGTATTTT. Translated, it gives CASTRDITDTQYF.

J is TRBJ2-7 and V is TRBV28; D is unclear. This CDR3 has 15 amino acids. In germline, CDR1 is MDHEN, CDR2 SYDVKM. The V end was cut by 5 bases, the J end by 6 bases, with 20 bases between. The DNA of the CDR3 is TGTGCCAGCAGTCTTAACCCCGCGAAGGTAGGCGAGCAGTACTTC. It translates to CASSLNPAKVGEQYF.

The gene calls are TRBV18 and TRBJ2-7; 7 nucleotides line up with TRBD1. From germline, CDR1 is KGHSH and CDR2 LQKENI. There are 14 residues in the CDR3. V was clipped by 3 bases and J by 2 bases; unmatched bases: 4. CDR3 nucleotide sequence: TGTGCCAGCTCACCGGACAGGTTCACCTACGAGCAGTACTTC. This gives the protein CASSPDRFTYEQYF.

V is TRBV21-1 and J is TRBJ2-7; the table's D call TRBD1 went unverified against the DNA. TRBV21-1 corresponds to a pseudogene. This CDR3 has 15 residues. The CDR3 sequence is CASSKGATGGYEQYF. The CDR3 region has the DNA TGTGCCAGCAGCAAAGGGGCCACAGGGGGGTACGAGCAGTACTTC.

This clone was observed a few times. The genes are TRBV7-6 and TRBJ2-7; D may be TRBD2 (6 bases). CDR3 size: 12 residues. Trimming left V 8 bases short and J 4 bases short, with 12 bases between. Germline V lookup: CDR1 SGHVS, CDR2 FNYEAQ. The CDR3 nucleotides read TGTGCCAGCGGGGGGACCGGGTACGAGCAGTACTTC. Translated, it gives CASGGTGYEQYF. Full variable domain (remainder filled in from reference TRBV7-6 and TRBJ2-7): GAGVSQSPRYKVTKRGQDVALRCDPISGHVSLYWYRQALGQGPEFLTYFNYEAQQDKSGLPNDRFSAERPEGSISTLTIQRTEQRDSAMYRCASGGTGYEQYFGPGTRLTVT.

The gene calls are TRBV5-1 and TRBJ2-7; no clear D. The CDR3 runs 11 residues. Germline loops: CDR1 SGHRS, CDR2 YFSETQ. Trimming pared 1 base from V and 12 bases from J, leaving 11 bases between. DNA of the CDR3: TGCGCCAGCAGCTTGACTGGCGATTGGTACTTC. Translated: CASSLTGDWYF.

The rearrangement uses TRBV6-5 and TRBJ2-1; 8 nucleotides agree with TRBD2. The germline CDR1 and CDR2 sequences are MNHEY and SVGAGI. V lost 4 bases and J lost 1; bases outside the gene matches: 6. This CDR3 has 16 residues. Here the CDR3 reads CASSSLAGVSYNEQFF. In nucleotides, the CDR3 is TGTGCCAGCAGTTCCCTAGCGGGTGTTTCCTACAATGAGCAGTTCTTC.

The genes are TRBV9 and TRBJ1-1; possibly TRBD1 for D (6 bases). Germline V gives CDR1 SGDLS, CDR2 YYNGEE. The CDR3 totals 15 residues. Between the trimmed V and J ends, which lost 0 bases and 5 bases, there was a span of 14 bases. Here the CDR3 reads CASSVGGGASTEAFF. CDR3 coding DNA: TGTGCCAGCAGCGTAGGAGGGGGGGCGAGTACTGAAGCTTTCTTT.

This chain uses TRBV5-1 with TRBJ1-4; 9 nucleotides line up with TRBD1. Germline V lookup: CDR1 SGHRS, CDR2 YFSETQ. Germline trimming cut 4 bases from V and 6 bases from J; bases unmatched to any gene: 7. The CDR3 runs to 15 residues. CDR3 coding DNA: TGCGCCAGCAGCATTACAGGGGGCGCCGATGAAAAACTGTTTTTT. Translating it yields CASSITGGADEKLFF.

The chain has TRBV6-1 and TRBJ1-2, with D perhaps TRBD1 (6 bases). Looked up from germline, CDR1 is MNHNS and CDR2 is SASEGT. V dropped 6 bases and J dropped 3 bases, with 8 bases sitting between them. CDR3 size: 12 residues. The CDR3 reads CASRRGDYGYTF. In DNA, the CDR3 is TGTGCCAGCAGGAGGGGGGACTATGGCTACACCTTC.